These T cell receptor beta chains were read from a single sample in a study of neurological immune-mediated disorders. In TCRdb, the 5' RACE reads were re-called with MiXCR into one record per CDR3 protein. This table holds some 54,000 distinct CDR3 sequences, about 10% found once. Specimen: PBMCs. Every receptor here comes from a male donor with HTLV-1-associated myelopathy (HAM/TSP). The CDR3 runs from the conserved cysteine through the conserved F or W. D genes are given only for firm matches. Some rows mark clone size as missing; the rest say once, few, many or name a class of expanded clone.

d_call | clone_size | j_call | v_call | cdr3_nt | cdr3_aa
- | many | TRBJ1-2 | TRBV29-1 | TGCAGCGTTAGTTCTGAGGACAGACTCTATGGCTACACCTTC | CSVSSEDRLYGYTF
TRBD1 | many | TRBJ1-1 | TRBV6-2/TRBV6-3 | TGTGCCAGCACCCAGGGGGTACAAGCTTTCTTT | CASTQGVQAFF
TRBD1 | many | TRBJ1-2 | TRBV6-6 | TGTGCCAGCAGTTACCTCGACAGGGTAGGGGCTAACTATGGCTACACCTTC | CASSYLDRVGANYGYTF
- | many | TRBJ2-7 | TRBV19 | TGTGCCAGTGGCCCTCCAGGGGGAGGCTCCTACGAGCAGTACTTC | CASGPPGGGSYEQYF
- | - | TRBJ2-3 | TRBV9 | TGTGTCAGCAGCTTCCGGGGTAGCACAGATACGCAGTATTTT | CVSSFRGSTDTQYF
- | many | TRBJ1-5 | TRBV20-1 | TGCAGTGCTCTCCAGGGCCCAAATCAGCCCCAGCATTTT | CSALQGPNQPQHF
- | few | TRBJ1-1 | TRBV6-5 | TGTGCCAGCAGTTACCGCGACACAGGTGGCACTGAAGCTTTCTTT | CASSYRDTGGTEAFF
- | many | TRBJ1-1 | TRBV5-1 | TGCGCCAGCAGCTTGGGGCTAGGTAGCGGCGCTGAAGCTTTCTTT | CASSLGLGSGAEAFF
- | - | TRBJ2-2 | TRBV29-1 | TGCAGCGGAGTACAGGGTAGATCCACCGGGGAGCTGTTTTTT | CSGVQGRSTGELFF
TRBD1 | many | TRBJ2-1 | TRBV7-7 | TGTGCCAGCAGCTCCGGACAGGGGGCCTTTGCATCCTACAATGAGCAGTTCTTC | CASSSGQGAFASYNEQFF
TRBD2 | many | TRBJ2-7 | TRBV6-1 | TGTGCCAGCAGCCCCATAGCGGGGGTCTCCTACGAGCAGTACTTC | CASSPIAGVSYEQYF
- | many | TRBJ2-1 | TRBV7-2 | TGTGCCAGCAGCTTAGGGGAGACTGGACCCTACAATGAGCAGTTCTTC | CASSLGETGPYNEQFF
- | many | TRBJ2-7 | TRBV20-1 | TGCAGTGCTAGGGACAACTACGAGCAGTACTTC | CSARDNYEQYF
- | - | TRBJ2-1 | TRBV29-1 | TGCAGCGGGGGGAGCTCCTACAATGAGCAGTTCTTC | CSGGSSYNEQFF
- | once | TRBJ2-2 | TRBV12-3/TRBV12-4 | TGTGCCAGCAGTCCAAGGAGTAGTACCGGGGAGCTGTTTTTT | CASSPRSSTGELFF
TRBD1 | many | TRBJ2-7 | TRBV12-3/TRBV12-4 | TGTGCCAGCAGTCCCGGAGGCAGGGGGCGCCACGAGCAGTACTTC | CASSPGGRGRHEQYF
TRBD1 | many | TRBJ1-6 | TRBV3-1 | TGTGCCAGCAGCCAGGGACAGGAGAATTCACCCCTCCACTTT | CASSQGQENSPLHF
- | many | TRBJ1-4 | TRBV5-1 | TGCGCCAGCAGCTTGGAAGGGCTCCTTCCTGAAAAACTGTTTTTT | CASSLEGLLPEKLFF
- | many | TRBJ2-7 | TRBV6-5 | TGTGCCAGCAGTTACTCGGCACAGGTGGGCGAGCAGTACTTC | CASSYSAQVGEQYF
TRBD1 | many | TRBJ2-7 | TRBV5-1 | TGCGCCAGCAGCTTGGACGGACAGGTAGCCTACGAGCAGTACTTC | CASSLDGQVAYEQYF
- | many | TRBJ2-2 | TRBV5-1 | TGCGCCAGCAGCAGGGACGGCACCGGGGAGCTGTTTTTT | CASSRDGTGELFF
- | many | TRBJ2-5 | TRBV10-1 | TGCGCCAGCGGGGGGCCAGGCGGGGGAGAGACCCAGTACTTC | CASGGPGGGETQYF
- | many | TRBJ1-2 | TRBV5-6 | TGTGCCAGCAGCCCGCTTTACCGTGGCTACACCTTC | CASSPLYRGYTF
- | many | TRBJ1-5 | TRBV3-1 | TGTGCCAGCAGCCCCCAACAGGTACAGCCCCAGCATTTT | CASSPQQVQPQHF
TRBD1 | many | TRBJ2-7 | TRBV5-5 | TGTGCCAGCAGCCAGGGGACAGGGTCTGGGTACGAGCAGTACTTC | CASSQGTGSGYEQYF
- | many | TRBJ2-4 | TRBV6-6 | TGTGCCAGCAGTTCCCCTACTACCTCACTAAAAAACATTCAGTACTTC | CASSSPTTSLKNIQYF
- | many | TRBJ1-5 | TRBV5-1 | TGCGCCAGCAGCTTGGCCGCAGGACCTACGGAGCCCCAGCATTTT | CASSLAAGPTEPQHF
TRBD2 | many | TRBJ2-3 | TRBV27 | TGTGCCAGCACCAAACTCGGGCTAGCGGGAGTAACCGATACGCAGTATTTT | CASTKLGLAGVTDTQYF
- | many | TRBJ2-7 | TRBV15 | TGTGCCACCAGCAGAGATTTGGCTCGAAGCAACGAGCAGTACTTC | CATSRDLARSNEQYF
- | - | TRBJ2-1 | TRBV12-3/TRBV12-4 | TGTGCCAGCAGAGTATCCGGGACCACTTACAATGAGCAGTTCTTC | CASRVSGTTYNEQFF
- | many | TRBJ1-2 | TRBV14 | TGTGCCAGCAGCCTTGGCCCTCCAGGGTATTATGGCTACACCTTC | CASSLGPPGYYGYTF
- | many | TRBJ1-5 | TRBV7-8 | TGTGCCAGCAGCTTAGCGCGACATCTTAGCAATCAGCCCCAGCATTTT | CASSLARHLSNQPQHF
- | many | TRBJ1-6 | TRBV27 | TGTGCCTCAGGATGGGGGTACGGGTCACCCCTCCACTTT | CASGWGYGSPLHF
- | medium-sized | TRBJ2-7 | TRBV28 | TGTGCCAGCAGTTCCCCACAGACCTACGAGCAGTACTTC | CASSSPQTYEQYF
- | once | TRBJ1-5 | TRBV9 | TGTGCCAGCAGCCCCCTTGGGGATAGCAATCAGCCCCAGCATTTT | CASSPLGDSNQPQHF
- | many | TRBJ2-3 | TRBV20-1 | TGCAGTGCTCCCCAGGGGGGGGCGACTCAGACAGATACGCAGTATTTT | CSAPQGGATQTDTQYF
- | few | TRBJ1-1 | TRBV15 | TGTGCCACCAGCAGAGAACCAGTCATGAACACTGAAGCTTTCTTT | CATSREPVMNTEAFF
TRBD1 | many | TRBJ1-5 | TRBV9 | TGTGCCAGCAGCGTAGCGCCGGGACAGGGGGTGGTGAGGAGCAATCAGCCCCAGCATTTT | CASSVAPGQGVVRSNQPQHF
- | many | TRBJ2-7 | TRBV20-1 | TGCAGTGCTAGAGTGACAGCGGAGGCCTACGAGCAGTACTTC | CSARVTAEAYEQYF
- | many | TRBJ1-1 | TRBV11-2 | TGTGCCAGCAGCTCCATACAAAGCACTGAAGCTTTCTTT | CASSSIQSTEAFF
- | many | TRBJ1-1 | TRBV5-6 | TGTGCCAGCAGCCGAGCCCGGACTGAAGCTTTCTTT | CASSRARTEAFF
TRBD2 | many | TRBJ2-7 | TRBV7-2 | TGTGCCAGCAGCTTAGAAAGGGGAGGGGAGCAGTACTTC | CASSLERGGEQYF
TRBD1 | many | TRBJ1-5 | TRBV20-1 | TGCAGTGCTCCAGACAGGGCGGGACAGCCCCAGCATTTT | CSAPDRAGQPQHF
TRBD1 | many | TRBJ1-2 | TRBV14 | TGTGCCAGCAGCCAGGAGACAGGGAGCTATGGCTACACCTTC | CASSQETGSYGYTF
TRBD1 | many | TRBJ2-7 | TRBV4-3 | TGCGCCAGCAGCCAAGATGTGGGACAGGGGGGGTATTATCACCACGAGCAGTACTTC | CASSQDVGQGGYYHHEQYF
- | many | TRBJ1-2 | TRBV7-2 | TGTGCCAGCAGCACCCCGGGGGGCGGCTACACCTTC | CASSTPGGGYTF
TRBD1 | many | TRBJ2-1 | TRBV18 | TGTGCCAGCTCACTGGGACAGGGGGCCTTGGACGGTGAGCAGTTCTTC | CASSLGQGALDGEQFF
- | many | TRBJ1-1 | TRBV3-1 | TGTGCCAGCAGCCAAGAAGGACGCACTGAAGCTTTCTTT | CASSQEGRTEAFF
TRBD1 | - | TRBJ2-7 | TRBV3-1 | TGTGCCAGTAGCCAAGCCGGGACAGGGGTCTACGAGCAGCACTTC | CASSQAGTGVYEQHF
TRBD1 | many | TRBJ2-3 | TRBV5-1 | TGCGCCAGCAGCCTGGGGACAGGCCGCACAGATACGCAGTATTTT | CASSLGTGRTDTQYF
TRBD1 | medium-sized | TRBJ1-5 | TRBV10-2 | TGCGCCACCTCACAGGGGACGGCGGACGGGGGAAGCAATCAGCCCCAGCATTTT | CATSQGTADGGSNQPQHF